The rows below give T cell receptor beta chains drawn from one sample of a study of shared clonotypes between healthy human individuals. Generated by immunoSEQ multiplex PCR, the TCRdb table keeps only in-frame clones and is missing some. The table lists 2,100,000 or so clones, 90% to 96% of them singletons. The sequencing sample was made of naive CD4+ T cells sorted from blood. The receptors here all came from a man aged 18 to 35 in good health. The CDR3 runs from the conserved cysteine through the conserved F or W. Each record gives: V gene, D gene, clone size, J gene, CDR3 DNA, CDR3 protein. The D gene is left open where the match is weak. Clone size is given for some rows only: seen once, a few or many times, or a class if the clone is expanded.

v_call: TRBV19
d_call: TRBD1
clone_size: NA
j_call: TRBJ1-6
cdr3_nt: TGTGCCAGTAGCCAACAGGGGGGTAATTCACCCCTCCACTTT
cdr3_aa: CASSQQGGNSPLHF

v_call: TRBV18
d_call: NA
clone_size: NA
j_call: TRBJ2-5
cdr3_nt: TGTGCCAGCTCACCCCCGCCGGGGGAGACCCAGTACTTC
cdr3_aa: CASSPPPGETQYF

v_call: TRBV5-4
d_call: NA
clone_size: NA
j_call: TRBJ2-5
cdr3_nt: TGTGCCAGCAGCTCCCTAGCGACCCAAGAGACCCAGTACTTC
cdr3_aa: CASSSLATQETQYF

v_call: TRBV30
d_call: NA
clone_size: NA
j_call: TRBJ2-2
cdr3_nt: TGTGCCTGGAGTGATGAGGGGGAGCTGTTTTTT
cdr3_aa: CAWSDEGELFF

v_call: TRBV6-5
d_call: NA
clone_size: NA
j_call: TRBJ1-1
cdr3_nt: TGTGCCAGCAGTCGCTTGAACACTGAAGCTTTCTTT
cdr3_aa: CASSRLNTEAFF

v_call: TRBV19
d_call: TRBD1
clone_size: NA
j_call: TRBJ1-2
cdr3_nt: TGTGCCACCGCGACAGGGGGCAGAGGCTACACCTTC
cdr3_aa: CATATGGRGYTF

v_call: TRBV5-1
d_call: NA
clone_size: NA
j_call: TRBJ2-1
cdr3_nt: TGCGCCAGCAGCTTGGAATCGGTCTCCTACAATGAGCAGTTCTTC
cdr3_aa: CASSLESVSYNEQFF

v_call: TRBV5-1
d_call: TRBD1
clone_size: NA
j_call: TRBJ2-4
cdr3_nt: TGCGCCAGCAGCAGCCTACAGGGGGCAGACATTCAGTACTTC
cdr3_aa: CASSSLQGADIQYF

v_call: TRBV19
d_call: NA
clone_size: NA
j_call: TRBJ1-1
cdr3_nt: TGTGCCAGTAGTATTAGTGCGTGGACAGCCACTGAAGCTTTCTTT
cdr3_aa: CASSISAWTATEAFF

v_call: TRBV5-1
d_call: TRBD1
clone_size: NA
j_call: TRBJ2-2
cdr3_nt: TGCGCCAGCAGCAACCGGGACAGGGATAAGGGGGAGCTGTTTTTT
cdr3_aa: CASSNRDRDKGELFF

v_call: TRBV2
d_call: TRBD1
clone_size: NA
j_call: TRBJ1-1
cdr3_nt: TGTGCCAGCAGTGAAAGACAGGGCGGGAAGGGGAACACTGAAGCTTTCTTT
cdr3_aa: CASSERQGGKGNTEAFF

v_call: TRBV27
d_call: TRBD1
clone_size: once
j_call: TRBJ1-2
cdr3_nt: TGTGCCAGCAGCCCGACAGGGGGCAGTAGCTATGGCTACACCTTC
cdr3_aa: CASSPTGGSSYGYTF

v_call: TRBV18
d_call: TRBD1
clone_size: once
j_call: TRBJ1-1
cdr3_nt: TGTGCCAGCTCACCCCCCACCGGACAGGGGCGGATGAACACTGAAGCTTTCTTT
cdr3_aa: CASSPPTGQGRMNTEAFF

v_call: TRBV6-5
d_call: TRBD1
clone_size: NA
j_call: TRBJ1-3
cdr3_nt: TGTGCCAGCAGTGGGGACAGGGTAGCCGGAAACACCATATATTTT
cdr3_aa: CASSGDRVAGNTIYF

v_call: TRBV5-6
d_call: NA
clone_size: NA
j_call: TRBJ2-1
cdr3_nt: TGTGCCAGCAGCTTCCTTGGACAGTCGAATGAGCAGTTCTTC
cdr3_aa: CASSFLGQSNEQFF

v_call: TRBV18
d_call: TRBD1
clone_size: NA
j_call: TRBJ1-6
cdr3_nt: TGTGCCAGCTCACCACCCCACCAGGCAGGGGGCGAATCACCCCTCCACTTT
cdr3_aa: CASSPPHQAGGESPLHF

v_call: TRBV9
d_call: NA
clone_size: NA
j_call: TRBJ1-2
cdr3_nt: TGTGCCAGCAGCGTCGACAGCGAATGGGGCTACACCTTC
cdr3_aa: CASSVDSEWGYTF

v_call: TRBV11-2
d_call: NA
clone_size: NA
j_call: TRBJ2-4
cdr3_nt: TGTGCCAGCAGCACTCAGACCCAAAGCATTCAGTACTTC
cdr3_aa: CASSTQTQSIQYF

v_call: TRBV19
d_call: TRBD2
clone_size: NA
j_call: TRBJ2-7
cdr3_nt: TGTGCCAGTAGTATATCTAGCGGAGGGCCCTACGAGCAGTACTTC
cdr3_aa: CASSISSGGPYEQYF

v_call: TRBV7-6
d_call: TRBD2
clone_size: NA
j_call: TRBJ2-1
cdr3_nt: TGTGCCAGCAGCCCTCGACTAGCGGGGCTCTCCTACAATGAGCAGTTCTTC
cdr3_aa: CASSPRLAGLSYNEQFF

v_call: TRBV6-5
d_call: NA
clone_size: NA
j_call: TRBJ2-7
cdr3_nt: TGTGCCAGCAGTTACGACAGGACGAGGTTCGAGCAGTACTTC
cdr3_aa: CASSYDRTRFEQYF

v_call: TRBV28
d_call: TRBD1
clone_size: NA
j_call: TRBJ2-5
cdr3_nt: TGTGCCAGCACCACCGGGACAGGGTCACAAGAGACCCAGTACTTC
cdr3_aa: CASTTGTGSQETQYF

v_call: TRBV6-5
d_call: NA
clone_size: NA
j_call: TRBJ1-1
cdr3_nt: TGTGCCTCTTCGGGGCAAAGGGACACTGAAGCTTTCTTT
cdr3_aa: CASSGQRDTEAFF

v_call: TRBV10-3
d_call: NA
clone_size: NA
j_call: TRBJ2-7
cdr3_nt: TGTGCCATCAGTGAGTCAATAGCGGCCTACGAGCAGTACTTC
cdr3_aa: CAISESIAAYEQYF

v_call: TRBV6-5
d_call: NA
clone_size: NA
j_call: TRBJ2-1
cdr3_nt: TGTGCCAGCAGTGGTACGACAGGCTATAAGTTCTTC
cdr3_aa: CASSGTTGYKFF

v_call: TRBV30
d_call: NA
clone_size: NA
j_call: TRBJ2-3
cdr3_nt: TGTGCCTGGAGTGTAATCCTAAGCACAGATACGCAGTATTTT
cdr3_aa: CAWSVILSTDTQYF

v_call: TRBV2
d_call: NA
clone_size: NA
j_call: TRBJ1-2
cdr3_nt: TGTGCCAGCAGTCTCGGCGGCAAGGTGGTTGGCTACACCTTC
cdr3_aa: CASSLGGKVVGYTF

v_call: TRBV5-1
d_call: NA
clone_size: NA
j_call: TRBJ2-1
cdr3_nt: TGCGCCAGCAGCTTAGCTAGCGCTGCCTACGTCAATGAGCAGTTCTTC
cdr3_aa: CASSLASAAYVNEQFF

v_call: TRBV5-6
d_call: NA
clone_size: NA
j_call: TRBJ1-5
cdr3_nt: TGTGCCAGCAGCTTTGGGGCAGAGCAGCCCCAGCATTTT
cdr3_aa: CASSFGAEQPQHF